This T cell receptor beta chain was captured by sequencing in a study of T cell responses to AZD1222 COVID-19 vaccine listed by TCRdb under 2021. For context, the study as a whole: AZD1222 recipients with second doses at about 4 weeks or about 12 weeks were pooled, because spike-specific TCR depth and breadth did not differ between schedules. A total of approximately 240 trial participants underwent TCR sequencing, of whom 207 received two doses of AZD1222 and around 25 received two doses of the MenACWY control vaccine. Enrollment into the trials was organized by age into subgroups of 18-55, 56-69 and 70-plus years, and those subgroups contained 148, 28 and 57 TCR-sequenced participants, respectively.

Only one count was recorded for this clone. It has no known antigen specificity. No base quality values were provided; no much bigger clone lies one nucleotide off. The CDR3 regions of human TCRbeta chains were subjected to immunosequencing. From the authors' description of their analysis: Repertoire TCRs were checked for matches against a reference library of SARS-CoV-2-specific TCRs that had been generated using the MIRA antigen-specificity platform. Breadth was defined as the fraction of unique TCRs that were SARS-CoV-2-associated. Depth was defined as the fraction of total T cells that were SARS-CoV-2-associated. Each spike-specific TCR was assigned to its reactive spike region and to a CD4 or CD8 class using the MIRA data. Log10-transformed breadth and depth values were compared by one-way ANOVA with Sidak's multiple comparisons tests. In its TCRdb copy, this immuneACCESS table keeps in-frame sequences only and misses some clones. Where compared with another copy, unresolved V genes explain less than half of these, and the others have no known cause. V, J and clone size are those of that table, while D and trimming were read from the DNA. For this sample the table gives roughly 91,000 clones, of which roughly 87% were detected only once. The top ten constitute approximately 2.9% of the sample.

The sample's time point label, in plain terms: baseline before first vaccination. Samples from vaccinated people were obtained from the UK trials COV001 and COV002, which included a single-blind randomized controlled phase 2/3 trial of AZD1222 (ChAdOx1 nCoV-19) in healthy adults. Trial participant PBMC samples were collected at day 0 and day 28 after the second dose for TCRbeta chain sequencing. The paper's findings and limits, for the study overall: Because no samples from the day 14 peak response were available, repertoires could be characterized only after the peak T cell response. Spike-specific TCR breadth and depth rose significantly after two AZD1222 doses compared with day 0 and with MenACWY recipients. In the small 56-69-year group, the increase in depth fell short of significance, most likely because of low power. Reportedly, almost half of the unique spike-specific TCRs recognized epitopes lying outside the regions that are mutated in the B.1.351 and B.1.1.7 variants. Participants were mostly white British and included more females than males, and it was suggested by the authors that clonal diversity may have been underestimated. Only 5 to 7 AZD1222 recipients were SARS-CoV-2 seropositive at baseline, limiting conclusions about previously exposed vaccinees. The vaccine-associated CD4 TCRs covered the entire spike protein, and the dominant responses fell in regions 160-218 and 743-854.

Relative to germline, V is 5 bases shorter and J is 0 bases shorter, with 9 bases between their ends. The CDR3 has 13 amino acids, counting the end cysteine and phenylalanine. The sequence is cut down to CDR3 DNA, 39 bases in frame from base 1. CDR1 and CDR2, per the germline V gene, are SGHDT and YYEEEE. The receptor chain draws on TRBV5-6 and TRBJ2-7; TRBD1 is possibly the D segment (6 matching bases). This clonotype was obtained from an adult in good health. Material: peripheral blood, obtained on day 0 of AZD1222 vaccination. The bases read TGTGCCAGCAGACAGGGTCACTCCTACGAGCAGTACTTC. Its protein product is CASRQGHSYEQYF.